This is a list of T cell receptor beta chains from one sample in a study of T-cell memory formation after mild COVID-19. TCRdb passed the 5' RACE reads through MiXCR, listing each CDR3 protein once. Here the sample spans about 410,000 distinct CDR3 sequences, less than 25% being singletons. The sequenced sample was PBMCs or a T cell subset sorted from them (not recorded which). These receptors originate from an adult woman who had mild COVID-19 (a few samples of this study predate the infection). Cell type and time point are not known. The CDR3 runs from the conserved cysteine through the conserved F or W.

j_gene: TRBJ2-7
v_gene: TRBV28
CDR3aa: CASRSLQGSHSSYEQYF

j_gene: TRBJ2-5
v_gene: TRBV6-2/TRBV6-3
CDR3aa: CASSPTGLAGGIKTQYF

j_gene: TRBJ2-1
v_gene: TRBV6-2/TRBV6-3
CDR3aa: CASTDGLLMGNEQFF

j_gene: TRBJ1-5
v_gene: TRBV12-3/TRBV12-4
CDR3aa: CASSLDGKQPQHF

j_gene: TRBJ2-3
v_gene: TRBV3-1
CDR3aa: CASRGAAATEDTQYF

j_gene: TRBJ2-7
v_gene: TRBV20-1
CDR3aa: CSARKLAGNSYEQYF

j_gene: TRBJ2-3
v_gene: TRBV12-3/TRBV12-4
CDR3aa: CASSLNGQVGDTQYF

j_gene: TRBJ1-1
v_gene: TRBV2
CDR3aa: CASSKLENTEAFF

j_gene: TRBJ2-2
v_gene: TRBV6-2/TRBV6-3
CDR3aa: CASTLGGELFF

j_gene: TRBJ2-7
v_gene: TRBV9
CDR3aa: CASSVGEAYEQYF

j_gene: TRBJ2-5
v_gene: TRBV5-1
CDR3aa: CASSFRGAQETQYF

j_gene: TRBJ2-1
v_gene: TRBV24-1
CDR3aa: CATKSGVPYNEQFF

j_gene: TRBJ2-7
v_gene: TRBV6-6
CDR3aa: CASSYGGSFYEQYF

j_gene: TRBJ2-6
v_gene: TRBV12-3/TRBV12-4
CDR3aa: CASRITSGANVLTF

j_gene: TRBJ2-5
v_gene: TRBV20-1
CDR3aa: CSARGIPSAQETQYF

j_gene: TRBJ1-1
v_gene: TRBV19
CDR3aa: CASSIRPGMNTEAFF

j_gene: TRBJ2-5
v_gene: TRBV9
CDR3aa: CASSSYGTQYF

j_gene: TRBJ2-7
v_gene: TRBV6-5
CDR3aa: CASQNARGYEQYF

j_gene: TRBJ1-2
v_gene: TRBV5-1
CDR3aa: CASSLGGVGYGYTF

j_gene: TRBJ1-1
v_gene: TRBV5-1
CDR3aa: CASSLEQGNTEAFF

j_gene: TRBJ2-1
v_gene: TRBV11-2
CDR3aa: CASSLILAGNNEQFF

j_gene: TRBJ2-3
v_gene: TRBV29-1
CDR3aa: CSVTDSTDTQYF

j_gene: TRBJ1-1
v_gene: TRBV20-1
CDR3aa: CSARVGDGGTEAFF

j_gene: TRBJ1-2
v_gene: TRBV2
CDR3aa: CASSAQGSYGYTF

j_gene: TRBJ1-1
v_gene: TRBV29-1
CDR3aa: CSVGEGGTEAFF

j_gene: TRBJ2-7
v_gene: TRBV29-1
CDR3aa: CSVWTRSSYEQYF

j_gene: TRBJ2-1
v_gene: TRBV6-5
CDR3aa: CASRRGLGDSLYSSYNEQFF

j_gene: TRBJ1-6
v_gene: TRBV15
CDR3aa: CATSRDFSSPLHF

j_gene: TRBJ1-1
v_gene: TRBV12-3/TRBV12-4
CDR3aa: CASSLRDRYEAFF

j_gene: TRBJ2-7
v_gene: TRBV29-1
CDR3aa: CSARVNYEQYF

j_gene: TRBJ2-1
v_gene: TRBV25-1
CDR3aa: CASRGAGASNEQFF

j_gene: TRBJ1-1
v_gene: TRBV6-5
CDR3aa: CASSYGVVGAGTEAFF

j_gene: TRBJ1-5
v_gene: TRBV5-1
CDR3aa: CASSPEGNQPQHF

j_gene: TRBJ2-1
v_gene: TRBV7-9
CDR3aa: CASSPGARNEQFF

j_gene: TRBJ1-3
v_gene: TRBV20-1
CDR3aa: CSARFSIGNTIYF

j_gene: TRBJ2-1
v_gene: TRBV7-3
CDR3aa: CASSLQGTSSNEQFF

j_gene: TRBJ2-7
v_gene: TRBV12-3/TRBV12-4
CDR3aa: CASSGLSGGNYEQYF

j_gene: TRBJ1-1
v_gene: TRBV12-3/TRBV12-4
CDR3aa: CASSATGGWTEAFF